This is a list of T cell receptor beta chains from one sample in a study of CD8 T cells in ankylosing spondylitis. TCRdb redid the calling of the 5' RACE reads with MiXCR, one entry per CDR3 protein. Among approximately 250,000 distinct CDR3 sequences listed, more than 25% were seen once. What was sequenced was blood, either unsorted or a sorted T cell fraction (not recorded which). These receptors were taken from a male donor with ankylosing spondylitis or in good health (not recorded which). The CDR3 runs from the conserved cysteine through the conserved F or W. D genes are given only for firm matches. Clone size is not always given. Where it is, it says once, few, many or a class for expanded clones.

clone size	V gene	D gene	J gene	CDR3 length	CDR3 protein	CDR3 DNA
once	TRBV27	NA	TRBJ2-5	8	CASITQYF	TGTGCCAGCATCACCCAGTACTTC
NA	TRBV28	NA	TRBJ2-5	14	CASSNMVVRGTQYF	TGTGCCAGCAGTAATATGGTCGTGCGGGGGACCCAGTACTTC
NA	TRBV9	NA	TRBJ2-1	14	CASSGLSDLNEQFF	TGTGCCAGCAGCGGACTATCCGACTTAAATGAGCAGTTCTTC
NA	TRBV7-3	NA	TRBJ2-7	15	CASSLIRLAWYEQYF	TGTGCCAGCAGTTTGATCCGTCTAGCTTGGTACGAGCAGTACTTC
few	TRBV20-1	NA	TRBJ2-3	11	CSAWARDTQYF	TGCAGTGCCTGGGCGAGAGATACGCAGTATTTT
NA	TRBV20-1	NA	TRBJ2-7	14	CSARVTGTVYEQYF	TGCAGTGCTAGAGTGACAGGCACGGTTTACGAGCAGTACTTC
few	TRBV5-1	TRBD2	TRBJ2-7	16	CASSLYGLAATYEQYF	TGCGCCAGCAGCCTCTACGGACTAGCGGCGACCTACGAGCAGTACTTC
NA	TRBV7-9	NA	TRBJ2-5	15	CASSFLVGAMETQYF	TGTGCCAGCAGCTTCCTAGTGGGGGCAATGGAGACCCAGTACTTC
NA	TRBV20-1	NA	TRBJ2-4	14	CSARDLTDPNIQYF	TGCAGTGCTAGAGATCTGACAGACCCAAACATTCAGTACTTC
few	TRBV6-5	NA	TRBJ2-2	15	CASSYGGPTPGELFF	TGTGCCAGCAGTTACGGGGGCCCCACACCCGGGGAGCTGTTTTTT
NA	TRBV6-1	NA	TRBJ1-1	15	CASSPGGGMNTEAFF	TGTGCCAGCAGTCCTGGGGGCGGCATGAACACTGAAGCTTTCTTT
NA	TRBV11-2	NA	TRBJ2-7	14	CASSPRQRPREQYF	TGTGCCAGCAGCCCACGACAACGGCCCAGGGAGCAGTACTTC
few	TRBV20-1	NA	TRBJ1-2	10	CSASPGTPTF	TGCAGTGCTAGCCCCGGTACCCCCACCTTC
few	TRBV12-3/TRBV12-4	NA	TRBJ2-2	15	CASSEALRGPGELFF	TGTGCCAGCAGTGAGGCCCTTCGGGGCCCCGGGGAGCTGTTTTTT
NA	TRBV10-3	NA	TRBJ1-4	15	CAISLLRDMDEKLFF	TGTGCCATCAGTTTACTCCGGGACATGGATGAAAAACTGTTTTTT
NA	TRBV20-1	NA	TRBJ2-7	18	CSASHRGRAGEIFYEQYF	TGCAGTGCTAGCCACAGGGGGAGGGCGGGGGAAATATTTTACGAGCAGTACTTC
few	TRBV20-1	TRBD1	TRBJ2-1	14	CSAGPGQGGNEQFF	TGCAGTGCTGGACCGGGACAGGGGGGCAATGAGCAGTTCTTC
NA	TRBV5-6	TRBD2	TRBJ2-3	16	CASSLAAGERTDTQYF	TGTGCCAGCAGCTTGGCAGCGGGGGAGAGGACAGATACGCAGTATTTT
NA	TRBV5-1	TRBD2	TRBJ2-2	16	CASSDGLALNTGELFF	TGCGCCAGCAGCGACGGACTAGCCCTGAACACCGGGGAGCTGTTTTTT
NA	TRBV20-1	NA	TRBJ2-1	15	CSALTVLLAYNEQFF	TGCAGTGCCCTAACAGTTCTCTTAGCCTACAATGAGCAGTTCTTC
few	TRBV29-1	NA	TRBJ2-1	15	CSVHGPDSSYNEQFF	TGCAGCGTTCACGGGCCAGACAGCTCCTACAATGAGCAGTTCTTC
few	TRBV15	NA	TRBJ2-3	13	CATSFSTGDTQYF	TGTGCCACCAGCTTTAGCACGGGAGATACGCAGTATTTT
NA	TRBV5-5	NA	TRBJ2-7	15	CASTLMTGWAGEQYF	TGTGCCAGCACCCTGATGACAGGTTGGGCCGGGGAGCAGTACTTC
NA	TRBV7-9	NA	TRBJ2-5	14	CASSTRTPQETQYF	TGTGCCAGCAGCACCCGGACTCCTCAAGAGACCCAGTACTTC
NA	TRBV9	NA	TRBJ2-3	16	CASSYRVGASTDTQYF	TGTGCCAGCAGCTACCGGGTGGGTGCTAGCACAGATACGCAGTATTTT
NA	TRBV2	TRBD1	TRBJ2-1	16	CASRRGDRAAYNEQFF	TGTGCCAGCAGGAGGGGAGACAGGGCTGCCTACAATGAGCAGTTCTTC
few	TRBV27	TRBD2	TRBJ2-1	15	CASSFFAGGPIEQFF	TGTGCCAGCAGTTTTTTTGCGGGGGGGCCTATTGAGCAGTTCTTC
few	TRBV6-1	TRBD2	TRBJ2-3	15	CASSRLAGVTDTQYF	TGTGCCAGCAGTCGACTAGCGGGGGTCACAGATACGCAGTATTTT
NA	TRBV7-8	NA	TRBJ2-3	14	CASSPVGGTDTQYF	TGTGCCAGCAGTCCCGTGGGGGGCACAGATACGCAGTATTTT
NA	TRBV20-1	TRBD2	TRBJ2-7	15	CSAPGLAGGTYEQYF	TGCAGTGCCCCGGGACTAGCGGGGGGAACCTACGAGCAGTACTTC
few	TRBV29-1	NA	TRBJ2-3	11	CSGTEADTQYF	TGCAGCGGAACAGAGGCAGATACGCAGTATTTT
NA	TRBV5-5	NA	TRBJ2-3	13	CASSFQEADTQYF	TGTGCCAGCAGCTTTCAGGAGGCAGATACGCAGTATTTT
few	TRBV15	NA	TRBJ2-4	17	CATSRDVESLAKNIQYF	TGTGCCACCAGCAGAGATGTGGAATCTCTAGCCAAAAACATTCAGTACTTC
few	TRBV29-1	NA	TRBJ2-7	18	CSVAGTSLSKGLANEQYF	TGCAGCGTTGCCGGGACATCCCTATCAAAGGGCTTGGCGAACGAGCAGTACTTC
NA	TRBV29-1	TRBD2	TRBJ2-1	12	CSVPSGGNEQFF	TGCAGCGTTCCTAGCGGGGGCAATGAGCAGTTCTTC
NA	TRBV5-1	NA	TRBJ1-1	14	CASSAGGSAVEAFF	TGCGCCAGCAGCGCCGGGGGTTCTGCCGTTGAAGCTTTCTTT
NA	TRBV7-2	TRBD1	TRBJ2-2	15	CATWAGQGRTGELFF	TGTGCCACCTGGGCGGGACAGGGGCGTACCGGGGAGCTGTTTTTT
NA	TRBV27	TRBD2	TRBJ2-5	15	CASMGTSGVQETQYF	TGTGCCAGCATGGGGACTAGCGGGGTCCAAGAGACCCAGTACTTC
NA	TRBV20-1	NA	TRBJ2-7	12	CSAYRDTYEQYF	TGCAGTGCTTACCGGGACACATACGAGCAGTACTTC